This T cell receptor beta chain was sequenced during a study of cytomegalovirus exposure and HLA in healthy donors. As concerns this clone: Its specificity is unknown.

TCRdb's table, derived via immunoSEQ multiplex PCR, lists solely in-frame clones and lacks some. The profile shows about 170,000 clones, about 86% of them singletons. Findings and caveats of the study: It was reported that the classifier diagnosed cytomegalovirus status with high specificity and sensitivity in both the original and validation cohorts. TCR clusters originating in the first cohort tended to co-occur in the approximately 130 validation repertoires, according to a later analysis. There were about 160 TCR beta chains listed as cytomegalovirus-associated. Whilst most TCR sequences proved rare, a subset of public TCRs occurred across many donors.

V was trimmed by 3 bases and J by 1 base, leaving 15 bases between them. Germline V CDR1 and CDR2: GTSNPN, SVGIG (reference sequence). This CDR3 is built from 15 residues. Sequenced: PBMCs. The J gene is TRBJ1-1, the V gene TRBV30; perhaps TRBD1 as D (6 bases). The clonotype originates from a woman aged 25 to 39 in good health and CMV-seronegative. CDR3 sequence reads: CAWREEQGRNTEAFF. CDR3 in DNA: TGTGCCTGGAGGGAGGAGCAGGGGCGGAACACTGAAGCTTTCTTT.